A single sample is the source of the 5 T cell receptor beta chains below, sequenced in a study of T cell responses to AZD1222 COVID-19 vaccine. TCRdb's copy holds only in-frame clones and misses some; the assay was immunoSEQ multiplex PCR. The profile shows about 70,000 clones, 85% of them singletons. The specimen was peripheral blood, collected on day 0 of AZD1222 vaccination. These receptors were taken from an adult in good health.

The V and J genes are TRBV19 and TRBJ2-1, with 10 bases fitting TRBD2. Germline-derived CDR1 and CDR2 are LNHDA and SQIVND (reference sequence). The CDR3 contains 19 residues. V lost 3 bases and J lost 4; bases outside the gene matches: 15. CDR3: CASSIRSGRAPPSYNEQFF. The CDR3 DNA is TGTGCCAGTAGTATCAGAAGCGGGAGGGCCCCTCCTTCGTACAATGAGCAGTTCTTC.

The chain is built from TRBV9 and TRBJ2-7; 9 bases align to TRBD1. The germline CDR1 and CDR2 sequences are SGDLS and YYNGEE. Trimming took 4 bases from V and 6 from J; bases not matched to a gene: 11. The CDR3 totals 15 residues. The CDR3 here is CASSFYPGQGSEQYF. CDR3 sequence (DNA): TGTGCCAGCAGCTTCTACCCGGGACAGGGTAGCGAGCAGTACTTC.

CDR3 in amino acids: CASSDRYEQYF. The CDR3 coding sequence is TGTGCCAGCAGTGACCGCTACGAGCAGTACTTC. J is TRBJ2-7 and V is TRBV6-1, with no clear D. The germline V gene has CDR1 MNHNS and CDR2 SASEGT. Trimming took off 3 bases at V and 3 bases at J, with 3 bases between the two ends. The CDR3 is 11 amino acids.

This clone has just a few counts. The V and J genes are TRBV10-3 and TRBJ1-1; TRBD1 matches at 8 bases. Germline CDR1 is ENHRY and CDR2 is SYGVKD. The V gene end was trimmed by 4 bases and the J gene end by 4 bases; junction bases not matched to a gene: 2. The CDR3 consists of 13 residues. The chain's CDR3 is CAISGQGTTEAFF. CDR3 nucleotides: TGTGCCATCAGTGGACAGGGGACCACTGAAGCTTTCTTT.

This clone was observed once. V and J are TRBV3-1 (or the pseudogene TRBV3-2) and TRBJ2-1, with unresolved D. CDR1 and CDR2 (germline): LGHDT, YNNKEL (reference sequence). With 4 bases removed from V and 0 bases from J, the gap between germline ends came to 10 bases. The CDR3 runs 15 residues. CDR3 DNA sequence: TGTGCCAGCAGCCCATCTGAGAGCTCCTACAATGAGCAGTTCTTC. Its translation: CASSPSESSYNEQFF.